Presented here are 27 T cell receptor beta chains from one specimen sequenced in a study of regulatory T cells in long-lasting Graves disease (dated by TCRdb to about 2021). Receptors were amplified or captured by multiplex PCR. The data were produced on an Illumina HiSeq 4000. To build TCR beta libraries, CDR3 regions were amplified by Arm-PCR using iRepertoire HTBI primers. The public reads were reanalyzed by TCRdb: fastp trimming at Q25, MiXCR alignment, in-frame beta chains only. CDR3 protein sequences are deduplicated, and each keeps its most common genes and DNA. The sample contains 540,000 or so distinct CDR3 sequences, 13% of them found a single time. Together, the top ten hold 8% to 10% of the sample. Read against the paper, the sample's time point label means: newly diagnosed GD, antithyroid drugs for less than 3 months. For both TCR sequencing and RNA sequencing, RNA was extracted from PBMCs using TRIzol.

The same data also went into a second study, on T cells in Graves' hyperthyroidism and ophthalmopathy.

The source material was peripheral blood mononuclear cells (PBMCs), sampled at new diagnosis, from a patient treated with antithyroid drugs. Every receptor here comes from a man aged 25 to 40 with Graves disease. Donor details come from another sample of the same person, matched by shared clones.

A few counts support this clonotype. The chain couples TRBV7-9 to TRBJ2-7; 7 bases align to TRBD1. V trimming: 4 bases; J trimming: 2 bases; junction bases outside the gene matches: 5. The CDR3 runs to 14 residues. Germline V gene lookup returns CDR1 SEHNR and CDR2 FQNEAQ (reference sequence). The CDR3 is CASSSNRGPYEQYF. Written as DNA, the CDR3 is TGTGCCAGCAGCTCGAACAGGGGACCCTACGAGCAGTACTTC.

The chain uses TRBV10-3 and TRBJ2-1; D gene uncertain. CDR1 and CDR2 (germline): ENHRY, SYGVKD. V was trimmed by 11 bases and J by 9 bases, leaving 26 bases between them. CDR3 length: 15 amino acids. DNA for the CDR3: TGTGCCGTCCATGATACAGTAAGGTCACGGAGTGAGCAGTTCTTC. It translates to CAVHDTVRSRSEQFF.

This clonotype was observed many times. The V and J genes are TRBV27 and TRBJ1-1; TRBD1 matches 7 bases. The CDR3 runs to 13 residues. Germline lookup yields CDR1 MNHEY and CDR2 SMNVEV (reference sequence). The V and J ends lost 0 bases and 10 bases, in that order; junction bases with no gene match: 5. For the CDR3, the DNA is TGTGCCAGCAGTTTATCCAGGGGGATTGGAGCTTTCTTT. This codes for CASSLSRGIGAFF.

This clonotype was recorded many times. Written as DNA, the CDR3 is TGTGCCAGCAGCCCGGGGACTAGGACCTACAATGAGCAGTTCTTC. Translating it yields CASSPGTRTYNEQFF. The V gene is TRBV9, the J gene TRBJ2-1; TRBD2 agrees at 8 bases. V trimming: 4 bases; J trimming: 2 bases; junction bases outside the gene matches: 5. Germline loops: CDR1 SGDLS, CDR2 YYNGEE. This CDR3 has 15 residues. The full variable domain, completed using reference TRBV9 and TRBJ2-1, is DSGVTQTPKHLITATGQRVTLRCSPRSGDLSVYWYQQSLDQGLQFLIQYYNGEERAKGNILERFSAQQFPDLHSELNLSSLELGDSALYFCASSPGTRTYNEQFFGPGTRLTVL.

This clonotype was recorded many times. The V call is TRBV29-1, the J call TRBJ2-7; D is ambiguous. CDR1 is SQVTM and CDR2 is ANQGSEA in the germline V gene. V lost 6 bases and J lost 5, with 11 bases in between. The CDR3 loop spans 11 amino acids. The CDR3 region has the DNA TGCAGCGTAGGGCAGCAGAACGAGCAGTACTTC. It encodes CSVGQQNEQYF.

This clonotype was detected ten times or more. The rearrangement links TRBV7-2 to TRBJ1-5, with a weak D call TRBD1 (5 bases). The CDR3 is made up of 15 amino acids. Trimming took 5 bases from V and 0 from J, leaving 11 bases between them. Germline V gene lookup returns CDR1 SGHTA and CDR2 FQGNSA. CDR3 sequence: CASSGTGYSNQPQHF. CDR3 DNA: TGTGCCAGCAGCGGGACGGGGTATAGCAATCAGCCCCAGCATTTT.

This chain links TRBV29-1 with TRBJ2-3, with 9 bases lining up with TRBD2. CDR3 length: 14 amino acids. The germline CDR1 and CDR2 sequences are SQVTM and ANQGSEA. V trimming: 8 bases; J trimming: 4 bases; junction bases outside the gene matches: 10. The CDR3 loop is CSPEVAGEADTQYF. The CDR3 bases are TGCAGCCCGGAAGTAGCGGGAGAGGCAGATACGCAGTATTTT.

This clonotype was recorded once. The J gene is TRBJ2-7, the V gene TRBV12-3 or TRBV12-4, with 10 bases that match TRBD2. V was clipped by 8 bases and J by 5 bases; unmatched bases: 3. This CDR3 comprises 12 residues. In nucleotides, the CDR3 is TGTGCCAGCCGCCTAGCGGGAGACGAGCAGTACTTC. The encoded protein is CASRLAGDEQYF.

This clonotype was found many times. The CDR3 loop is CASRRLAGGPSEQFF. The CDR3 coding sequence is TGCGCCAGCAGAAGACTAGCGGGAGGGCCCAGTGAGCAGTTCTTC. This chain connects TRBV5-1 to TRBJ2-1; 14 positions match TRBD2. V lost 5 bases, J lost 9 bases, and 7 bases stayed unmatched. The CDR3 loop spans 15 amino acids. CDR1 and CDR2 from the germline V gene are SGHRS and YFSETQ.

This clonotype was seen repeatedly, ten times or more. V is TRBV7-9 and J is TRBJ2-1, with 12 bases aligning to TRBD2. This CDR3 comprises 17 residues. Germline assignment: CDR1 SEHNR and CDR2 FQNEAQ (reference sequence). J was trimmed by 4 bases and V by 5 bases; bases with no gene match: 9. The CDR3: CASSLYLTSGSYNEQFF. The CDR3 DNA reads as TGTGCCAGCAGCCTTTATCTGACTAGCGGGAGTTACAATGAGCAGTTCTTC.

This clonotype showed up just a few times. This likely stems from a read error, as it lies one base from a far larger clone. The rearrangement uses TRBV11-2 and TRBJ2-7; tentatively, D is TRBD2 (7 bases). This CDR3 has 16 residues. Germline lookup yields CDR1 SGHAT and CDR2 FQNNGV. V lost 0 bases and J lost 7, with 19 bases in between. CDR3 sequence (DNA): TGTGCCAGCAGCTTAGAGGGGGGGCGTATTGACAATGAGCAGTACTTC. Protein sequence: CASSLEGGRIDNEQYF. Filled out from reference TRBV11-2 and TRBJ2-7, the complete variable domain reads EAGVAQSPRYKIIEKRQSVAFWCNPISGHATLYWYQQILGQGPKLLIQFQNNGVVDDSQLPKDRFSAERLKGVDSTLKIQPAKLEDSAVYLCASSLEGGRIDNEQYFGPGTRLTVT.

In this sample, this clonotype turned up a few times. V is TRBV5-1 and J is TRBJ2-7; 14 positions match TRBD2. Germline assignment: CDR1 SGHRS and CDR2 YFSETQ. J was trimmed by 3 bases and V by 2 bases; bases with no gene match: 7. This CDR3 contains 17 residues. CDR3 region: CASSFPGTSGGFYEQYF. The CDR3 DNA is TGCGCCAGCAGCTTCCCCGGGACTAGCGGGGGCTTCTACGAGCAGTACTTC.

This clonotype was counted many times. J is TRBJ1-4 and V is TRBV6-5; D remains unclear. Trimming left V 2 bases short and J 7 bases short, with 11 bases between. Germline V gene sequence: CDR1 MNHEY, CDR2 SVGAGI. This CDR3 has 14 residues. CDR3 bases: TGTGCCAGCAGTTACGGGCTGGAGGGTGAAAAACTGTTTTTT. It specifies CASSYGLEGEKLFF.

The chain couples TRBV18 to TRBJ2-1, with a tentative D call TRBD2 (5 bases). With 3 bases removed from V and 14 bases from J, the gap between germline ends came to 20 bases. This CDR3 is built from 14 residues. From germline, CDR1 is KGHSH and CDR2 LQKENI. The CDR3 coding sequence is TGTGCCAGCTCACCTATTTTAACCGGGATCGGGGAGTTCTTC. This gives the protein CASSPILTGIGEFF.

V usage is TRBV27 and J usage is TRBJ2-1; 12 bases are a match to TRBD2. This CDR3 spans 18 amino acids. The J segment lost 9 bases and the V segment lost 2 bases, leaving 14 bases of the junction unmatched. CDR1 MNHEY and CDR2 SMNVEV come from the germline V gene (reference sequence). The CDR3 coding sequence is TGTGCCAGCAGTTTAAGTCTAGGGCGGCTAGCGGGAGGGGGTGAGCAGTTCTTC. Protein sequence: CASSLSLGRLAGGGEQFF.

A remark on this clonotype: It may be a read error: a sequence one base away is much more abundant. The rearrangement joins TRBV10-3 to TRBJ2-5; possibly TRBD1 for D (5 bases). CDR1 and CDR2 from the germline V gene are ENHRY and SYGVKD. V dropped 3 bases and J dropped 10 bases, with 12 bases sitting between them. This CDR3 spans 12 amino acids. CDR3 amino acids: CAISDGRDYQYF. Written as DNA, the CDR3 is TGTGCCATCAGTGATGGCAGGGATTACCAGTACTTC.

This clonotype was observed at least ten times. This sequence joins TRBV7-3 and TRBJ1-1; a possible D gene is TRBD1 (5 bases). Germline CDR1 SGHTA, CDR2 FQGTGA. V was cut by 2 bases and J by 1 base, with 17 bases left in between. The CDR3 loop spans 17 amino acids. The CDR3 protein is CASSLLASRGPNTEAFF. The CDR3 region has the DNA TGTGCCAGCAGCTTATTGGCTTCGCGGGGCCCGAACACTGAAGCTTTCTTT.

V gene TRBV5-6 combines with J gene TRBJ2-1; D unresolved. The germline V and J ends were trimmed by 0 bases and 9 bases, with 7 bases remaining between them. From germline, CDR1 is SGHDT and CDR2 YYEEEE. The CDR3 has 12 amino acids. CDR3 amino acids: CASSLGWSEQFF. The CDR3, as DNA: TGTGCCAGCAGCTTGGGCTGGAGTGAGCAGTTCTTC.

The chain employs TRBV7-9 and TRBJ2-2, with a tentative D call TRBD2 (6 bases). Germline values: CDR1 SEHNR, CDR2 FQNEAQ (reference sequence). Trimming pared 6 bases from V and 0 bases from J, leaving 11 bases between. The CDR3 runs 15 residues. The CDR3 DNA reads TGTGCCAGCAGGGCGGGGCAGCCGAACACCGGGGAGCTGTTTTTT. It specifies CASRAGQPNTGELFF.

This clonotype was observed many times. The chain combines TRBV6-2 or TRBV6-3 with TRBJ2-3, with D possibly TRBD2 on 6 matching bases. The germline V gene encodes CDR1 MNHEY and CDR2 SVGEGT. The V end lost 6 bases, the J end lost 0 bases, and 13 bases lay between the germline ends. The CDR3 is made up of 15 amino acids. CDR3 amino acids: CASRPTGTSTDTQYF. The DNA of the CDR3 is TGTGCCAGCAGACCTACGGGGACTAGCACAGATACGCAGTATTTT.

This clonotype was seen a few times. The V call is TRBV6-1, the J call TRBJ1-3; 7 bases line up with TRBD1. The CDR3 length is 14 residues. The ends lost 8 bases at V and 4 bases at J; junction bases unmatched: 8. The germline V gene encodes CDR1 MNHNS and CDR2 SASEGT. The CDR3: CASQGQGGGNTIYF. CDR3 DNA: TGTGCCAGCCAAGGGCAGGGGGGAGGAAACACCATATATTTT.

The chain links TRBV6-1 to TRBJ2-1; 7 bases are a match to TRBD2. CDR1 is MNHNS and CDR2 is SASEGT in the germline V gene. The trim removed 8 bases at V and 0 bases at J, leaving 4 bases unmatched. The CDR3 covers 14 residues. The DNA for the CDR3 is TGTGCCAGCCGTGGGGGGGACTCCTACAATGAGCAGTTCTTC. It codes for CASRGGDSYNEQFF.

This clonotype has a count of ten or more. V is TRBV14 and J is TRBJ2-3, with 8 bases matching TRBD2. The V gene end was trimmed by 1 base and the J gene end by 4 bases; junction bases not matched to a gene: 7. Germline V gene sequence: CDR1 SGHDN, CDR2 FVKESK. The CDR3 runs to 16 residues. The CDR3 is CASSQVGGLVADTQYF. The CDR3 DNA reads as TGTGCCAGCAGCCAAGTAGGGGGACTAGTCGCAGATACGCAGTATTTT.

With regard to this clonotype: A much larger clone lies one base from this, so it may be a read error. The chain recombines TRBV2 with TRBJ2-7; perhaps TRBD1 as D (5 bases). CDR3 size: 13 residues. Germline-derived CDR1 and CDR2 are SNHLY and FYNNEI. Trimming left V 1 base short and J 5 bases short, with 9 bases between. This CDR3 is CASSEDKGHEQYF. The DNA for the CDR3 is TGTGCCAGCAGTGAAGACAAGGGGCACGAGCAGTACTTC.

Details on this clonotype: A much larger clone is a single base away; this may be a read error. The V call is TRBV12-3 or TRBV12-4, the J call TRBJ2-1; a possible D gene is TRBD2 (6 bases). This CDR3 region has 15 residues. CDR3 in DNA: TGTGCCAGCACCCGCTTGGGCCTAGCGAAAAATGAGCGGTTCTTC. It yields the protein CASTRLGLAKNERFF.

This clonotype was recorded at least ten times. V usage is TRBV28 and J usage is TRBJ1-4; unclear D gene. The V gene's germline CDR1 is MDHEN and CDR2 SYDVKM. CDR3 length: 15 residues. V lost 5 bases to trimming and J lost 1 base, with 11 bases between them. This CDR3 reads CASSRATRTNEKLFF. Written as DNA, the CDR3 is TGTGCCAGCAGTAGAGCGACAAGAACTAATGAAAAACTGTTTTTT.

Comments on this clonotype: An end of the junction does not agree with germline; a read error may underlie this. V and J are TRBV6-1 and TRBJ1-5; TRBD1 might be the D (6 bases). CDR1 and CDR2 from the germline V gene are MNHNS and SASEGT. This CDR3 is 12 amino acids long. The CDR3 spells CASTQGFQPRHF. CDR3 in DNA: TGTGCCAGCACTCAGGGGTTTCAGCCCCGGCATTTT.